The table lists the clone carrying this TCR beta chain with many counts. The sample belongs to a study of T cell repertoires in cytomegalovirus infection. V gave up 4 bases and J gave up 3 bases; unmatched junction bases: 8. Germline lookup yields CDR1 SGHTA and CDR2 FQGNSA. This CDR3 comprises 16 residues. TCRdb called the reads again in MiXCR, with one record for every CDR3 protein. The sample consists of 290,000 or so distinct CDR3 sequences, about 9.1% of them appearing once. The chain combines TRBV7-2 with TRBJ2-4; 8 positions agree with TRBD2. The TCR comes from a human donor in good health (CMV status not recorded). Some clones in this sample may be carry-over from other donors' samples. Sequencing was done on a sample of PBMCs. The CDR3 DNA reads TGTGCCAGCAGCTCATCTTTCGGGGGGGGCAAAAACATTCAGTACTTC. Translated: CASSSSFGGGKNIQYF.